The next 20 T cell receptor beta chains were all read from a single sample in a study of low-dose radiotherapy and immunotherapy resistance in tumors. The sample's time point: before trial treatment. Amplification, which lasted around 21 PCR cycles, used a constant-region primer and V-primer adapter to amplify TCRs. TCRdb re-called the reads with MiXCR, one entry per CDR3 protein. The sample lists tens of thousands of distinct CDR3 sequences, around 11% seen once, with approximately 6.2% in the top ten. The sequenced sample was PBMCs, obtained before treatment. The receptors here all came from a female donor with ovarian cancer.

This clonotype was counted at least ten times. The chain recombines TRBV18 with TRBJ2-7, with TRBD1 matching 7 bases. V gave up 6 bases and J gave up 0 bases; unmatched junction bases: 8. The CDR3 contains 15 residues. The germline gives CDR1 KGHSH, CDR2 LQKENI. Written as DNA, the CDR3 is TGTGCCAGCTCTCCGGCGGCAGGGGGCTCCTACGAGCAGTACTTC. Protein product: CASSPAAGGSYEQYF.

With respect to this clonotype: This sequence is one base from a far larger clone and is likely a read error. The chain has TRBV10-3 and TRBJ2-7, with TRBD1 matching 8 bases. Germline V gives CDR1 ENHRY, CDR2 SYGVKD. The junction had 14 bases not matched to a gene; V was cut back by 3 bases and J by 7 bases. This CDR3 has 16 amino acids. The CDR3 DNA sequence: TGTGCCATCAGTGAAGGTGCAGGGGGCGCTAAGGATGAGCAGTACTTC. As protein: CAISEGAGGAKDEQYF.

This clonotype came up many times. This chain links TRBV6-5 with TRBJ1-3, with unresolved D. Germline V gene sequence: CDR1 MNHEY, CDR2 SVGAGI. Trimming removed 7 bases from V and 4 bases from J, with 11 bases in between. This CDR3 has 13 residues. The CDR3 DNA is TGTGCCAGCACAGGCTCTTGGGGAAACACCATATATTTT. Protein: CASTGSWGNTIYF.

The sample holds many counts of this clonotype. The rearrangement joins TRBV5-4 to TRBJ1-6; D call uncertain. Germline-derived CDR1 and CDR2 are SGHNT and YYREEE (reference sequence). This CDR3 comprises 14 residues. The V gene lost 3 bases and the J gene lost 8 bases, with 12 bases spanning the gap. CDR3 amino acids: CASSYGLADSPLHF. CDR3 DNA: TGTGCCAGCAGCTACGGACTTGCGGATTCACCCCTCCACTTT.

This clonotype was detected many times. The CDR3: CATPGGSDVGNEQFF. In DNA form, the CDR3 reads TGTGCCACCCCGGGTGGTAGCGACGTAGGCAATGAGCAGTTCTTC. The chain is built from TRBV7-9 and TRBJ2-1, with D perhaps matching TRBD2 (5 bases). The CDR3 covers 15 residues. Germline loops: CDR1 SEHNR, CDR2 FQNEAQ (reference sequence). V gave up 10 bases and J gave up 6 bases, with 22 bases separating them.

This clonotype has only a few counts. The chain carries TRBV18 and TRBJ2-3, with 8 bases that match TRBD2. Germline V lookup: CDR1 KGHSH, CDR2 LQKENI. The CDR3 has 15 amino acids. J was trimmed by 2 bases and V by 1 base; bases with no gene match: 2. CDR3 residues: CASSPLAGLTDTQYF. DNA of the CDR3: TGTGCCAGCTCACCACTAGCGGGACTCACAGATACGCAGTATTTT.

This chain uses TRBV3-1 with TRBJ2-5; 10 bases are shared with TRBD2. V dropped 2 bases and J dropped 5; count of bases not matched to a gene: 8. The CDR3 is 16 residues long. CDR1 is LGHDT, CDR2 YNNKEL, per germline (reference sequence). The chain's CDR3 is CASSQSSGGSVETQYF. CDR3 sequence (DNA): TGTGCCAGCAGCCAATCTAGCGGGGGTTCCGTTGAGACCCAGTACTTC.

This clonotype was found once. A far bigger clonotype differs at one base, so this is likely a read error. The rearrangement uses TRBV5-1 and TRBJ2-7; the D gene is possibly TRBD2 (6 bases). This CDR3 has 16 residues. The germline CDR1 and CDR2 sequences are SGHRS and YFSETQ. V shed 4 bases and J shed 7 bases, with 24 bases lying between them. CDR3 sequence (DNA): TGCGCCAGCAGCCTAGACGGGGGTCGCTCCTACAATGAGCAGTACTTC. Translation gives CASSLDGGRSYNEQYF.

This clonotype appeared once. It is likely a read error: a sequence one base away is far more abundant. CDR3 sequence (DNA): TGCGCCAGCAGGGTGACAGGGTCCTACGAGCAGTTCTTC. Protein product: CASRVTGSYEQFF. V usage is TRBV5-1 and J usage is TRBJ2-1; TRBD1 aligns across 7 bases. With V trimmed by 5 bases and J by 10 bases, 9 bases remained unmatched. The germline CDR1 and CDR2 sequences are SGHRS and YFSETQ. The CDR3 is 13 residues long. The entire variable domain, with the rest obtained from reference TRBV5-1 and TRBJ2-1, is as follows: KAGVTQTPRYLIKTRGQQVTLSCSPISGHRSVSWYQQTPGQGLQFLFEYFSETQRNKGNFPGRFSGRQFSNSRSEMNVSTLELGDSALYLCASRVTGSYEQFFGPGTRLTVL.

This clonotype appeared many times. The CDR3 region is CATSRDGPRDEQFF. The DNA of the CDR3 is TGTGCCACCAGCAGAGATGGCCCCCGGGATGAGCAGTTCTTC. The gene calls are TRBV15 and TRBJ2-1; no firm D call. CDR3 length equals 14 residues. V was shortened by 0 bases and J by 8 bases, with 11 bases between the two germline ends. Germline assignment: CDR1 LNHNV and CDR2 YYDKDF (reference sequence).

As to this clonotype: This probably arose from a read error, given a far larger clone one base away. This rearrangement joins TRBV14 to TRBJ2-7; D assignment may be TRBD1 or TRBD2 (5 bases each). The germline CDR1 and CDR2 sequences are SGHDN and FVKESK. Trimming left V 4 bases short and J 7 bases short, with 17 bases between. This CDR3 spans 14 amino acids. The CDR3, as DNA: TGTGCCAGCAGCCGGGGGACGTCCTACAATGAGCAGTACTTC. Encoded protein: CASSRGTSYNEQYF.

The rearrangement uses TRBV15 and TRBJ2-7; D may be TRBD1 (7 bases). There are 15 residues in the CDR3. The V gene's germline CDR1 is LNHNV and CDR2 YYDKDF (reference sequence). With 0 bases removed from V and 1 base from J, the gap between germline ends came to 10 bases. CDR3 sequence reads: CATSRDPGGSYEQYF. As DNA, the CDR3 is TGTGCCACCAGCAGAGACCCAGGGGGGTCCTACGAGCAGTACTTC.

This clonotype was recorded many times. The chain uses TRBV5-1 and TRBJ2-5; D perhaps matches TRBD1 (6 bases). Deletions cut 7 bases from V and 2 bases from J, with 15 bases between. The CDR3 has 14 residues. Germline CDR1 is SGHRS and CDR2 is YFSETQ. The CDR3 loop is CASGTGQRQETQYF. CDR3 sequence (DNA): TGCGCCAGCGGCACTGGACAGAGACAAGAGACCCAGTACTTC.

This clonotype was detected ten times or more. The chain uses TRBV5-1 and TRBJ2-4; D might be TRBD1 (5 bases). Deletions cut 3 bases from V and 0 bases from J, with 10 bases between. CDR3 length: 15 amino acids. Germline assignment: CDR1 SGHRS and CDR2 YFSETQ. CDR3 nucleotide sequence: TGCGCCAGCAGCTCAGGACACCAAGCCAAAAACATTCAGTACTTC. Amino acid sequence: CASSSGHQAKNIQYF.

This clonotype was counted at least ten times. The V and J genes are TRBV12-3 or TRBV12-4 and TRBJ1-2, with a weak D call TRBD1 (5 bases). V shed 2 bases and J shed 3 bases, with 13 bases lying between them. The CDR3 loop spans 15 amino acids. CDR3 protein: CASSLWGGSDYGYTF. CDR3 sequence (DNA): TGTGCCAGCAGTTTATGGGGGGGGTCTGACTATGGCTACACCTTC.

There are many counts of this clonotype. The chain links TRBV12-3 or TRBV12-4 to TRBJ1-1, with TRBD1 matching over 8 bases. The trim removed 6 bases at V and 1 base at J, leaving 7 bases unmatched. The CDR3 has 15 residues. The CDR3 coding sequence is TGTGCCAGCAGCACCGGACAGGGCCAGAACACTGAAGCTTTCTTT. As protein: CASSTGQGQNTEAFF.

At least ten counts were recorded for this clonotype. The rearrangement joins TRBV4-2 to TRBJ2-5; D may correspond to TRBD1 or TRBD2 (6 bases each). CDR1 is LGHNA, CDR2 YNFKEQ, per germline. V was trimmed by 2 bases and J by 2 bases, leaving 12 bases between them. This CDR3 comprises 15 residues. CDR3 DNA sequence: TGTGCCAGCAGCCAAAGAGGGGGACTGCAAGAGACCCAGTACTTC. This sequence encodes CASSQRGGLQETQYF.

This clonotype was seen many times. The chain carries TRBV28 and TRBJ2-7; either TRBD1 or TRBD2 may supply D (6 bases each). The germline V gene has CDR1 MDHEN and CDR2 SYDVKM. The length of the CDR3 is 13 residues. Deletions cut 8 bases from V and 2 bases from J, with 13 bases between. CDR3 nucleotide sequence: TGTGCCAGCGGAATAGGGGGGCCCTACGAGCAGTACTTC. It is translated as CASGIGGPYEQYF.

With respect to this clonotype: A far larger clone is a single base away, which makes a read error likely. The chain has TRBV15 and TRBJ2-7, with 10 bases fitting TRBD1. CDR3 length: 19 amino acids. CDR1 and CDR2 from the germline V gene are LNHNV and YYDKDF (reference sequence). V trimming: 8 bases; J trimming: 7 bases; junction bases outside the gene matches: 26. The CDR3 is CATALSGTGAFSSYNEQYF. The CDR3 DNA follows: TGTGCCACCGCTTTGTCCGGGACAGGGGCCTTCAGCTCCTACAATGAGCAGTACTTC.

The chain carries TRBV5-1 and TRBJ1-1, with D tentatively TRBD1 (5 bases). From germline, CDR1 is SGHRS and CDR2 YFSETQ. Deletions cut 4 bases from V and 2 bases from J, with 9 bases between. The CDR3 has 13 amino acids. CDR3 sequence reads: CASSTGGNTEAFF. CDR3 bases: TGCGCCAGCAGCACAGGAGGCAACACTGAAGCTTTCTTT. Together with reference TRBV5-1 and TRBJ1-1, the CDR3 gives the full variable domain: KAGVTQTPRYLIKTRGQQVTLSCSPISGHRSVSWYQQTPGQGLQFLFEYFSETQRNKGNFPGRFSGRQFSNSRSEMNVSTLELGDSALYLCASSTGGNTEAFFGQGTRLTVV.